This TCR beta chain was documented in a study of T cell repertoires in ileal Crohn's disease. Whole-study context: Patients had a median roughly 8-year disease duration, and roughly 32% were active smokers.

The trim removed 5 bases at V and 6 bases at J, leaving 15 bases unmatched. Germline CDR1 reads MNHEY; CDR2 reads SMNVEV (reference sequence). The CDR3 runs to 16 residues. TCRB immunosequencing input was approximately 510 nanograms of biopsy DNA per sample. TCRdb keeps only in-frame clones here, not all; method: immunoSEQ multiplex PCR. The sample records about 3,500 clones, roughly four fifths being singletons. This clone came up once. Antigen unknown. Findings and limits, study-wide: Sorted CD8 T cells held more high-frequency clones than CD4. All patients with clonality above 26.8% had endoscopic recurrence.

V and J are TRBV27 and TRBJ2-7, with 8 bases fitting TRBD2. The specimen was ileal tissue. The sequence was obtained from an adult with Crohn's disease. The CDR3 region is CASSPRLARGAGEQYF. The CDR3 DNA sequence: TGTGCCAGCAGTCCCCGCCTGGCGCGGGGGGCGGGCGAGCAGTACTTC.